This T cell receptor (beta chain) is from a study of T cells after yellow fever vaccination. This clonotype has at least ten counts. Trimming stripped 4 bases from V and 0 bases from J, with 17 bases between. Germline loops: CDR1 SGHRS, CDR2 YFSETQ. The CDR3 has 17 residues. 5'RACE template switching added a universal primer site and UMIs to TCR cDNA. TCRdb reprocessed the 5' RACE reads via MiXCR and lists one record per CDR3 protein. The sample carries about 340,000 distinct CDR3 sequences, around an eighth recorded once. V and J are TRBV5-1 and TRBJ2-4; D might be TRBD1 (6 bases). This clonotype was obtained from a man between 18 and 35 years old who received the YFV17D yellow fever vaccine. The material sequenced was CD4+ T cells sorted from PBMCs, taken 15 days after the yellow fever booster vaccination. CDR3 in amino acids: CASSGSGTFLAKNIQYF. The CDR3 DNA follows: TGCGCCAGCAGCGGTTCCGGGACATTCTTAGCCAAAAACATTCAGTACTTC. The full variable domain, in which reference TRBV5-1 and TRBJ2-4 provide the parts outside the CDR3, is KAGVTQTPRYLIKTRGQQVTLSCSPISGHRSVSWYQQTPGQGLQFLFEYFSETQRNKGNFPGRFSGRQFSNSRSEMNVSTLELGDSALYLCASSGSGTFLAKNIQYFGAGTRLSVL.